These 11 T cell receptor beta chains came from one sample sequenced in a study of post-analysis software for immune sequencing data. TCR beta cDNA libraries had unique molecular identifiers. TCRdb independently ran MiXCR on the PCR reads; one entry per CDR3 protein. This table has 430,000 or so distinct CDR3 sequences, approximately 38% appearing once. These receptors have no identified antigens. Study-wide findings and caveats: Elevated frequency relative to controls characterized four to six TRBV segments in patients, TRBV5-6, TRBV5-1 and TRBV20-1 among them.

The specimen sequenced was blood. The receptors come from a girl aged 2 to 9 with multiple sclerosis.

The chain combines TRBV5-1 with TRBJ2-7; 10 nucleotides match TRBD2. Germline V gene lookup returns CDR1 SGHRS and CDR2 YFSETQ. CDR3 length: 15 amino acids. J was trimmed by 3 bases and V by 4 bases; bases with no gene match: 7. The CDR3 coding sequence is TGCGCCAGCAGCGGATTAGCGGGGGGATACTACGAGCAGTACTTC. This encodes CASSGLAGGYYEQYF.

The table lists this clonotype with a count of one. The gene calls are TRBV6-4 and TRBJ2-1, with TRBD2 matching over 15 bases. CDR3 size: 14 residues. The V and J ends lost 6 bases and 8 bases, in that order; junction bases with no gene match: 2. CDR1 MRHNA and CDR2 SNTAGT come from the germline V gene. CDR3 DNA sequence: TGTGCCAGCAGCGGACTAGCGGGAGGGGATGAGCAGTTCTTC. Protein product: CASSGLAGGDEQFF.

This sequence joins TRBV15 and TRBJ1-1; no clear D. The germline CDR1 and CDR2 sequences are LNHNV and YYDKDF (reference sequence). The ends were cut back, 1 base at V and 4 bases at J, with 16 bases in the middle. CDR3 length: 16 amino acids. In DNA, the CDR3 is TGTGCCACCAGCAGAGCCGGCGGTTCCCCTCCCACTGAAGCTTTCTTT. Residues: CATSRAGGSPPTEAFF.

The chain combines TRBV6-1 with TRBJ2-4, with TRBD1 matching 7 bases. The DNA matches TRBJ2-7 better at its end, which makes the J call doubtful. Germline CDR1 MNHNS, CDR2 SASEGT. This CDR3 is built from 15 residues. CDR3 sequence reads: CASSEVDRAPYEQYF. Here the CDR3 DNA reads TGTGCCAGCAGTGAGGTAGACAGGGCTCCCTACGAGCAGTACTTC.

The CDR3 loop reads CASSVDREIETQYF. CDR3 nucleotide sequence: TGCGCCAGCAGCGTCGACAGGGAAATAGAGACCCAGTACTTC. The chain is built from TRBV5-1 and TRBJ2-5, with 7 bases lining up with TRBD1. Germline trimming cut 4 bases from V and 4 bases from J; bases unmatched to any gene: 7. Germline CDR1 is SGHRS and CDR2 is YFSETQ. CDR3 size: 14 residues.

The chain recombines TRBV28 with TRBJ2-3, with D possibly TRBD2 on 5 matching bases. V was pared by 4 bases and J by 3 bases, with 20 bases between. The CDR3 covers 17 residues. The V gene's germline CDR1 is MDHEN and CDR2 SYDVKM. The CDR3 DNA is TGTGCCAGCAGTTCCGACCTTAGCGTGATTCGGACAGATACGCAGTATTTT. This gives the protein CASSSDLSVIRTDTQYF.

This sequence joins TRBV7-9 and TRBJ2-7, with D tentatively TRBD1 (6 bases). From germline, CDR1 is SEHNR and CDR2 FQNEAQ (reference sequence). V was cut by 5 bases and J by 0 bases, with 14 bases left in between. This CDR3 has 15 residues. The CDR3 sequence: CASSAGDVSSYEQYF. The CDR3 bases are TGTGCCAGCAGCGCAGGGGACGTGAGCTCCTACGAGCAGTACTTC.

The genes are TRBV7-8 and TRBJ1-2; D is unresolved. The germline V gene encodes CDR1 SGHVS and CDR2 FQNEAQ. The CDR3 length is 15 residues. V lost 3 bases and J lost 1, with 12 bases in between. CDR3: CASSFSAGGNYGYTF. The CDR3 bases are TGTGCCAGCAGCTTTTCGGCCGGAGGTAACTATGGCTACACCTTC.

The V and J genes are TRBV2 and TRBJ1-2; TRBD1 aligns across 8 bases. The germline V gene encodes CDR1 SNHLY and CDR2 FYNNEI. V dropped 7 bases and J dropped 6; count of bases not matched to a gene: 13. CDR3 length equals 15 residues. This CDR3 reads CASKKNRGSADGYTF. The CDR3 DNA follows: TGTGCCAGCAAAAAAAACAGGGGGAGCGCCGATGGCTACACCTTC.

The genes are TRBV5-1 and TRBJ2-7; 9 bases line up with TRBD1. Germline-derived CDR1 and CDR2 are SGHRS and YFSETQ. The V segment lost 6 bases and the J segment 5 bases; nucleotides outside the gene matches: 12. The CDR3 runs 15 residues. The chain's CDR3 is CASTLLGTGIDEQYF. The CDR3 coding sequence is TGCGCCAGCACCCTGCTTGGGACAGGGATCGACGAGCAGTACTTC.

There are a few counts of this clonotype. J is TRBJ2-1 and V is TRBV10-3; D gene uncertain. CDR3 length: 15 amino acids. Germline values: CDR1 ENHRY, CDR2 SYGVKD. V was cut by 0 bases and J by 0 bases, with 6 bases left in between. Written as DNA, the CDR3 is TGTGCCATCAGTGAGTCGCTAAGCTCCTACAATGAGCAGTTCTTC. Amino acids: CAISESLSSYNEQFF.